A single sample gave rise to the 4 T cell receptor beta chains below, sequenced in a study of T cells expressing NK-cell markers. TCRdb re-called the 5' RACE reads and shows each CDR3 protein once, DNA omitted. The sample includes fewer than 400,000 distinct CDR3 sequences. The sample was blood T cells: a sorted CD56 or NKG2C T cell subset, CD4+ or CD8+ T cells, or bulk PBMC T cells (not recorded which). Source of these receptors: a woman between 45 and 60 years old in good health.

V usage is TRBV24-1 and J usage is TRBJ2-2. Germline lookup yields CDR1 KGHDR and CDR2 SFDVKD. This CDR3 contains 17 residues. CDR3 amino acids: CATSSLRGSSITGELFF.

CDR3 sequence: CAIEPPGSHGYTF. This chain joins TRBV12-3 or TRBV12-4 and TRBJ1-2; the TCRdb D gene call, TRBD1, has no DNA to confirm it. The CDR3 extends over 13 amino acids.

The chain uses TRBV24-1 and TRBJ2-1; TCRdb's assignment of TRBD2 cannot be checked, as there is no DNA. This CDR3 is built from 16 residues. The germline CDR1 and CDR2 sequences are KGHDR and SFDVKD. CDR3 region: CATSAINTSGRNEQFF.

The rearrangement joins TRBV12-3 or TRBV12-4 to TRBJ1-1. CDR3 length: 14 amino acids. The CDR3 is CASSLLGGRGEAFF.